These 8 T cell receptor beta chains share one sample of origin, sequenced in a study of tumor-infiltrating lymphocytes in primary liver carcinoma. Germline DNA was also extracted, and blood RNA derived from unsorted whole blood. A constant-region primer served to make TCR beta cDNA from roughly 460 ng total RNA. Libraries of TCR beta came from three nested multiplex PCR rounds with slightly modified ARM-PCR. Rounds one and two of PCR, each of 10 cycles, were primed with TRBV1-TRBV30 forward primers and a C-beta reverse primer. Using its own MiXCR run on the multiplex PCR reads, TCRdb lists one record per CDR3 protein. The table records about 320,000 distinct CDR3 sequences, roughly 60% of them present only once. Sequencing was done on a sample of peripheral blood. The receptor set was obtained from a man aged 35 to 55 with primary liver carcinoma and hepatitis B virus infection.

The V and J genes are TRBV13 and TRBJ1-3; D uncertain. The V gene's germline CDR1 is PRHDT and CDR2 FYEKMQ (reference sequence). Trimming left V 1 base short and J 0 bases short, with 4 bases between. The CDR3 loop spans 14 amino acids. The CDR3 region has the DNA TGTGCCAGCAGCTTAGCTCTCTCTGGAAACACCATATATTTT. Translating gives CASSLALSGNTIYF.

Notes on this clonotype: The CDR3 ends on some other residue instead of the conserved phenylalanine or tryptophan, so this is likely a read error. V gene TRBV6-5 combines with J gene TRBJ2-3; tentatively, D is TRBD2 (6 bases). The length of the CDR3 is 15 residues. V lost 9 bases to trimming and J lost 3 bases, with 19 bases between them. The germline gives CDR1 MNHEY, CDR2 SVGAGI. In DNA, the CDR3 is TGTGCCAGTAACCCAGGACTTGCGGGAACAGATACGCAGTATTCT. Residues: CASNPGLAGTDTQYS.

Regarding this clonotype: The junction departs from the called germline gene at one end, perhaps through a read error. The gene calls are TRBV5-4 and TRBJ1-1; D might be TRBD1 (6 bases). The V gene's germline CDR1 is SGHNT and CDR2 YYREEE (reference sequence). The CDR3 loop spans 15 amino acids. In DNA, the CDR3 is TGTGCCAGCAGCCCCAAGGGGGGAAGTAACATTGAAGCTTTCTTT. Protein: CASSPKGGSNIEAFF.

With respect to this clonotype: At one boundary the junction diverges from the germline segment, which might be a read error. CDR3 in DNA: TGCGGCGTTAAAGGACCGATTGACAGAGATACGCAGTATTTT. Translating gives CGVKGPIDRDTQYF. The rearrangement uses TRBV29-1 and TRBJ2-3; the D gene is possibly TRBD1 (5 bases). CDR3 length equals 14 residues. CDR1 and CDR2 from the germline V gene are SQVTM and ANQGSEA.

V gene TRBV2 combines with J gene TRBJ2-3, with TRBD2 matching 9 bases. The CDR3 is made up of 14 amino acids. V dropped 8 bases and J dropped 7; count of bases not matched to a gene: 10. Germline lookup yields CDR1 SNHLY and CDR2 FYNNEI. In DNA form, the CDR3 reads TGTGCCAGCTTGAGTAGCGGGAGAGGGAATACGCAGTATTTT. This codes for CASLSSGRGNTQYF.

Only one count was recorded for this clonotype. A much larger clone is a single base away; this may be a read error. The chain employs TRBV6-6 and TRBJ2-6, with unresolved D. Germline CDR1 and CDR2: MNHNY and SVGAGI (reference sequence). CDR3 size: 13 residues. As DNA, the CDR3 is TGTGCCAGCAATACGCCTGGGACCAACGTCCTGACTTTC. Translating it yields CASNTPGTNVLTF.

Points on this clonotype: Compared with germline, one end of the junction differs, possibly owing to a read error. This chain uses TRBV10-3 with TRBJ2-5; D remains unclear. The CDR3 contains 12 residues. Per the germline V gene, CDR1 is ENHRY and CDR2 is SYGVKD. CDR3 DNA sequence: TGTGCCATCAGTGTGGCAGTGGAGACCCAATACTTC. The encoded protein is CAISVAVETQYF.

In the case of this clonotype: A read error is possible here, since a much larger clone lies one base away. V and J are TRBV29-1 and TRBJ2-3; TRBD1 is a possible D gene (5 bases). V lost 0 bases to trimming and J lost 0 bases, with 22 bases between them. Germline V gene lookup returns CDR1 SQVTM and CDR2 ANQGSEA. The CDR3 sequence is 19 residues long. CDR3 sequence reads: CSVEEGKQGRPSSTDTQYF. DNA for the CDR3: TGCAGCGTTGAAGAGGGCAAGCAGGGCAGGCCCTCTAGCACAGATACGCAGTATTTT.